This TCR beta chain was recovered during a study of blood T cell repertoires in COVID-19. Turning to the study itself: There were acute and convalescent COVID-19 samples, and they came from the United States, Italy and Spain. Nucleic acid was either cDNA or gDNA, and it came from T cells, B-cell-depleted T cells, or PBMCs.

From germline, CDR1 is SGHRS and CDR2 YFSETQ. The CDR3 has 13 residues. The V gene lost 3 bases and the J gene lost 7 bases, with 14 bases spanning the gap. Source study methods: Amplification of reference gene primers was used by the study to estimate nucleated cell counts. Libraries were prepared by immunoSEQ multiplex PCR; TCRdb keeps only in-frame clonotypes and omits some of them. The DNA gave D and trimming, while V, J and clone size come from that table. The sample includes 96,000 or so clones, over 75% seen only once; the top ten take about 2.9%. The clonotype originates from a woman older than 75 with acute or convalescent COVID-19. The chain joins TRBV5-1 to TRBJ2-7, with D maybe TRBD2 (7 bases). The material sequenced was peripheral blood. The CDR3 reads CASSYGGLREQYF. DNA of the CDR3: TGCGCCAGCAGCTACGGGGGGCTACGGGAGCAGTACTTC. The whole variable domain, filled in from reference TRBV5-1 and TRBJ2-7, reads KAGVTQTPRYLIKTRGQQVTLSCSPISGHRSVSWYQQTPGQGLQFLFEYFSETQRNKGNFPGRFSGRQFSNSRSEMNVSTLELGDSALYLCASSYGGLREQYFGPGTRLTVT.